This is a list of T cell receptor beta chains from one sample in a study of cytomegalovirus exposure and HLA in healthy donors. Using immunoSEQ multiplex PCR, the repertoire was profiled, and TCRdb retains in-frame clones only, with some absent. The sample has about 120,000 clones. The sequenced sample was PBMCs. The receptors shown here come from a man between 18 and 35 years old in good health and CMV-seronegative. Both conserved end residues are part of each CDR3. The order of the fields is CDR3 protein, V gene.

CASSLGGTTNTGELFF | TRBV7-2
CASSLTGAISNTEAFF | TRBV27
CASSPGDIMGTEAFF | TRBV27
CASSYSQTVKAFF | TRBV6-5
CASGWGLGGNYGYTF | TRBV5-6
CASSIFKGVKRNTIYF | TRBV19
CASSPIRLASYEQYF | TRBV2
CASSLVGNEQFF | TRBV27
CASSLGWGQAYEQYF | TRBV5-8
CASSVGGRAYEQYF | TRBV9
CASSLTGNTGELFF | TRBV7-7
CASSPQGTNEKLFF | TRBV7-9
CASSFDGTGLDFF | TRBV5-6